The following is a T cell receptor (beta chain) sequence with its context. Its antigen is undetermined. V shed 4 bases, J shed 0 bases, and the junction held 4 bases outside the gene matches. CDR1 and CDR2 (germline): KGHSH, LQKENI. This CDR3 contains 15 residues. This sample was included in a study of T cell repertoires in cytomegalovirus infection. Study information: The authors used CMV epitopes that were HLA-C-restricted (recently identified) and HLA-B-restricted (well studied). Carrying CMV and the relevant HLA type showed in public TCR beta signatures. Study results and caveats: Using cumulative public TCR beta family frequency, the authors identified those who carried CMV together with the relevant HLA.

TCRdb reanalysed the reads using MiXCR and keeps one entry per CDR3 protein. The data hold about half a million distinct CDR3 sequences, with roughly 34% observed a single time. This sequence was found in a human donor in good health (CMV status not recorded). Some clones in this sample may be carry-over from other donors' samples. The gene calls are TRBV18 and TRBJ2-5, with TRBD1 matching over 8 bases. This specimen consisted of cultured PBMCs, obtained from culture after CMV antigen stimulation. CDR3: CASSLLTGDQETQYF. For the CDR3, the DNA is TGTGCCAGCTCACTCTTGACAGGGGACCAAGAGACCCAGTACTTC.